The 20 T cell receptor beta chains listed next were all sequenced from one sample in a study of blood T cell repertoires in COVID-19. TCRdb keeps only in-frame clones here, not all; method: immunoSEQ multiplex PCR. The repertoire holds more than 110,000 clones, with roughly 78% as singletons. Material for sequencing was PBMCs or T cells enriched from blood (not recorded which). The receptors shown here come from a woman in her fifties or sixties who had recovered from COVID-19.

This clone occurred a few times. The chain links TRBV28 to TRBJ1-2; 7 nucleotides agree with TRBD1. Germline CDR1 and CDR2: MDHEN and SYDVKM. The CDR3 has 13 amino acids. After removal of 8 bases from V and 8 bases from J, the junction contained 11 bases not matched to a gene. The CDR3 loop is CASWVEGAKGYTF. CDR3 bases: TGTGCCAGCTGGGTAGAGGGGGCCAAAGGCTACACCTTC.

CDR3 bases: TGCGCCAGCAGTGCGGGTTACGAGCAGTACGTC. Amino acid sequence: CASSAGYEQYV. The rearrangement uses TRBV10-2 and TRBJ2-7, with unresolved D. V lost 4 bases, J lost 4 bases, and 5 bases lay in between. CDR3 size: 11 residues. Germline V gene data show CDR1 as WSHSY and CDR2 as SAAADI.

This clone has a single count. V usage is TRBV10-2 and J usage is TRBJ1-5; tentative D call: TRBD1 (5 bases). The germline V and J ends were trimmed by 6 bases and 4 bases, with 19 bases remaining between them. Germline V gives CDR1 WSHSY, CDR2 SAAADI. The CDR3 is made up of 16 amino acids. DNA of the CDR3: TGCGCCAGCAGCCCAGCGGAGGGGCTCATAAATCAGCCCCAGCATTTT. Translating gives CASSPAEGLINQPQHF.

The CDR3 DNA reads TGTGCCAGCAGTTACTCCCATGACAGCTCTGGAAACACCATATATTTT. Encoded protein: CASSYSHDSSGNTIYF. The V and J genes are TRBV6-5 and TRBJ1-3; D might be TRBD1 (5 bases). CDR3 length equals 16 residues. The germline CDR1 and CDR2 sequences are MNHEY and SVGAGI. Trimming took 0 bases from V and 0 from J, leaving 9 bases between them.

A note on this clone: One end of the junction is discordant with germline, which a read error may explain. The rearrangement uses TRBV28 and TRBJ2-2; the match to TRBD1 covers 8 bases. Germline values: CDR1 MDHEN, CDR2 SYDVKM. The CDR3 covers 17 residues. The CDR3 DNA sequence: TGTGCCAGCAGCTTATTTCGGGTCAGGGGGCACACCGGGGAGCTGTTTTTT. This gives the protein CASSLFRVRGHTGELFF.

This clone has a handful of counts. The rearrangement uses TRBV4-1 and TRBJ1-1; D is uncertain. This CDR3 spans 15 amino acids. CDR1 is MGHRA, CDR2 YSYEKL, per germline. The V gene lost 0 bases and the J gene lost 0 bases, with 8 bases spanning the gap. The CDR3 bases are TGCGCCAGCAGCCAAGACGGGAACATGAACACTGAAGCTTTCTTT. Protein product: CASSQDGNMNTEAFF.

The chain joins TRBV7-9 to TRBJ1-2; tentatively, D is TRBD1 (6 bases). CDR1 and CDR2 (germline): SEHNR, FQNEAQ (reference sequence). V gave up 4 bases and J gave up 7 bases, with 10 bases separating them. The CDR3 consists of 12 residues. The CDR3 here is CASSSTRGGYTF. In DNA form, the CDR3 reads TGTGCCAGCAGCTCCACCAGGGGTGGCTACACCTTC.

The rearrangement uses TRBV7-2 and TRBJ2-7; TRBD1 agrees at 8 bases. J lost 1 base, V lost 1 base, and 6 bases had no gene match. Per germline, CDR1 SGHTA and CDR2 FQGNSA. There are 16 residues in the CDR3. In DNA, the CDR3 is TGTGCCAGCAGCTTAGACGGCAGGGGGCTTTCCTACGAGCAGTACGTC. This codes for CASSLDGRGLSYEQYV.

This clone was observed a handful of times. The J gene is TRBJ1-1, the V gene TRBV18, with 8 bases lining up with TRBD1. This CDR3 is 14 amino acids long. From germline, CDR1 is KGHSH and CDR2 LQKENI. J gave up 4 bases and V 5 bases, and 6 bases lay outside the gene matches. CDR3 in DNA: TGTGCCAGCTCAGCAGTTACAGGGGGCACTGAAGCTTTCTTT. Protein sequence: CASSAVTGGTEAFF.

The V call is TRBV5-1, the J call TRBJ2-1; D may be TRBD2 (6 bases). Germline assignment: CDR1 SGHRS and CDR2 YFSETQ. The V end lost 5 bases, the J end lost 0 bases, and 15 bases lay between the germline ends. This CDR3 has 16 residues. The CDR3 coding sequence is TGCGCCAGCAGACCGGACTACCCGAGCTCCTACAATGAGCAGTTCTTC. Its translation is CASRPDYPSSYNEQFF.

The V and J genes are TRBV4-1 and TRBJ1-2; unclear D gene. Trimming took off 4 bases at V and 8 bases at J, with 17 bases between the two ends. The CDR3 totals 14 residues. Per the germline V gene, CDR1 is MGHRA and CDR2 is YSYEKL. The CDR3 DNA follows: TGCGCCAGCAGCCCGTTGACACAACTAGGCGGCTACACCTTC. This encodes CASSPLTQLGGYTF.

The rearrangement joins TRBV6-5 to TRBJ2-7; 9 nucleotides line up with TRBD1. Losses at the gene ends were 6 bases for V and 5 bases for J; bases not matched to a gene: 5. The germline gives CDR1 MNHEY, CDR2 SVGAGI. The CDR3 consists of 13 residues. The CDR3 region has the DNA TGTGCCAGCAGATACAGGGACAGGGACGAGCAGTACTTC. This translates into CASRYRDRDEQYF.

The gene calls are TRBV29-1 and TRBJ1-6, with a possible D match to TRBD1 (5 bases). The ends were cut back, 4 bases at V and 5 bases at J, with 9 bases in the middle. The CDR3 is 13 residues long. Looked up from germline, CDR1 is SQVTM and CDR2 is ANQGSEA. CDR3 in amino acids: CSVADTDNSPLHF. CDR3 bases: TGCAGCGTTGCGGACACCGATAATTCACCCCTCCACTTT.

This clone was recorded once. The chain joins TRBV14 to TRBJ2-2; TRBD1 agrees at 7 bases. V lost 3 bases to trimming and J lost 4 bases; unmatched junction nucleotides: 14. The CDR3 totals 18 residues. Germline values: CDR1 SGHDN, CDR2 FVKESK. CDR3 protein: CASSHRGRDSIPTGELFF. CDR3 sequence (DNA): TGTGCCAGCAGCCATAGGGGAAGGGACAGCATACCCACCGGGGAGCTGTTTTTT.

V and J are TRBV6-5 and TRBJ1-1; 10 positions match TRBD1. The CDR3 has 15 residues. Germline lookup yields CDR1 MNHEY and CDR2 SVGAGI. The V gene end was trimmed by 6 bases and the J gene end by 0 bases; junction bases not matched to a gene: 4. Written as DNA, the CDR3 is TGTGCCAGCAGAGACAGGGGGCTAGTGAACACTGAAGCTTTCTTT. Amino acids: CASRDRGLVNTEAFF.

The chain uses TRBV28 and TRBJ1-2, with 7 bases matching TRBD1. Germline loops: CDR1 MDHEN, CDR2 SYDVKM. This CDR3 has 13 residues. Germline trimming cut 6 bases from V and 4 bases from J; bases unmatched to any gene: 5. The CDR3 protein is CASRPGTVYGYTF. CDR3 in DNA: TGTGCCAGCAGACCAGGGACAGTCTATGGCTACACCTTC.

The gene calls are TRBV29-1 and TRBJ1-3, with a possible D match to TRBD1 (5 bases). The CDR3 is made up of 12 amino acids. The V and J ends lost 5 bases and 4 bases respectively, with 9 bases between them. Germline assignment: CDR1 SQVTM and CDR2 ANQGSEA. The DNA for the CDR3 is TGCAGCGTTCAGGGTGAAGGAAACACCATATATTTT. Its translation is CSVQGEGNTIYF.

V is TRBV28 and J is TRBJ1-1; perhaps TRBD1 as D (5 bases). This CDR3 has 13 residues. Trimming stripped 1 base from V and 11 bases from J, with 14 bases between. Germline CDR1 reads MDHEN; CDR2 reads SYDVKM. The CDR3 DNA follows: TGTGCCAGCAGTTTATTGGGTGCGGGGCGGGCTTTCTTT. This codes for CASSLLGAGRAFF.

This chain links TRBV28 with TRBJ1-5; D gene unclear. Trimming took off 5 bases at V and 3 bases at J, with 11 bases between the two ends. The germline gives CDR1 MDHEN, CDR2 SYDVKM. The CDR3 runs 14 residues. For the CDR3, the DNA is TGTGCCAGCAGTGAGCGAAACGACAATCAGCCCCAGCATTTT. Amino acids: CASSERNDNQPQHF. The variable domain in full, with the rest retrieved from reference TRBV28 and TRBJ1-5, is DVKVTQSSRYLVKRTGEKVFLECVQDMDHENMFWYRQDPGLGLRLIYFSYDVKMKEKGDIPEGYSVSREKKERFSLILESASTNQTSMYLCASSERNDNQPQHFGDGTRLSIL.

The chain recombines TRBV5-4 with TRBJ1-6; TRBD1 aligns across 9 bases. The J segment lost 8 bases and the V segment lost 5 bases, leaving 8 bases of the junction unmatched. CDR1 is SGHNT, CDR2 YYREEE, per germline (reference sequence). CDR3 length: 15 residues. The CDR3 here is CASRRPGQGDSPLHF. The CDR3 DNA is TGTGCCAGCAGGCGCCCGGGACAGGGAGATTCACCCCTCCACTTT.